Listed below are T cell receptor beta chains from one sample, sequenced in a study of technical replicates of blood from a handful of donors. Clones were sequenced by immunoSEQ multiplex PCR, and TCRdb holds only the in-frame ones, with some missing. Of about 80,000 clones listed, 85% to 95% are singletons. The sample consisted of T cells isolated from PBMCs. Receptor source: a human donor in good health. Each CDR3 is given with its conserved first and last residue.

CASSPEASGRGTDTQYF	TRBV9
CASSGIYEQYF	TRBV19
CASSFRQGYEQYF	TRBV7-3
CASSPGGGASYGYTF	TRBV5-1
CASSYDLAGETLLLHNEQFF	TRBV19
CASTTHRWLANYNEQFF	TRBV5-1
CASSWTGVNEKLFF	TRBV28
CASSNPKLRDRRFLTGNTIYF	TRBV21-1
CASSQGPLYGYTF	TRBV4-2
CASSVPDGKGEQFF	TRBV9
CATAPRGYTSGNTIYF	TRBV15
CASSPSGQGFGETQYF	TRBV5-1
CASSGTGGKETQYF	TRBV9
CASSPLTGVWAFF	TRBV28
CASSLSWEGVVYEQYF	TRBV11-2
CASSLRRGEGNTIYF	TRBV7-9
CASSLTLSETQYF	TRBV7-3
CASSVEPGGSNNEQFF	TRBV9
CASSLTSRQGQYF	TRBV7-6
CASSVGGGPGANVLTF	TRBV9
CASYLSRGSYLGNTIYF	TRBV28
CASSAMTGLETQYF	TRBV7-8
CASSEPIAGVHEQYF	TRBV4-1
CASGKYAGTSTDTQYF	TRBV12-5
CARLDPGQGNETQYF	TRBV21-1
CAISELGLAVLTDTQYF	TRBV10-3
CASSLMGSGDEQFF	TRBV5-1
CSVVRAGELFF	TRBV29-1
CASSQGQPTYEQYF	TRBV5-6
CASSSWTGNTEAFF	TRBV6-5
CSVGQGDVYGYTF	TRBV29-1
CASSAPTGEWDTQYF	TRBV25-1
CASSFNTDTQYF	TRBV5-1
CASSYSWGPMLETQYF	TRBV6-5
CASSRDVTVNEQFF	TRBV7-2
CSARERVQCLF	TRBV20-1
CASSLSGGSSYNEQFF	TRBV5-1
CASSGGQLSNQPQHF	TRBV9
CASSWEDKLDF	TRBV11-2
CASSPATEQFF	TRBV18
CASSPRTSGYNEQFF	TRBV6-5
CASSQSRVGEKLFF	TRBV23-1
CASSLGRESSYEQYF	TRBV7-9
CASSYRGIGNTEAFF	TRBV6-6
CASSLVSLAGGELFF	TRBV7-6